This TCR beta chain was recovered during a study of T cell clones after liver transplantation. For the study at large: In this trial, immunosuppression withdrawal was attempted within 2 years of liver transplant. Subjects received no induction therapy and standard immunosuppression until randomization at 12-24 months post-transplant. A pre-transplant mixed lymphocyte reaction with TCRbeta sequencing defined graft-donor-reactive clones followed in post-transplant blood.

Clones were read by immunoSEQ multiplex PCR, and TCRdb kept only the in-frame ones, dropping some. The data show about 75,000 clones, around four fifths seen once. This CDR3 region has 15 residues. Looked up from germline, CDR1 is SGHNT and CDR2 is YYREEE (reference sequence). V lost 4 bases and J lost 0, with 14 bases in between. Study-wide findings and caveats: Graft donor-reactive T cells possibly entered the graft instead of undergoing deletion.

As concerns this clone: Its antigen is as yet unknown.

The sequence came from a human patient who received a liver transplant. Some T cells may be transferred from the graft donor. This specimen consisted of CD4+ T cells from blood, obtained about 50 months after liver transplant. The chain couples TRBV5-4 to TRBJ2-7; D is undetermined. The CDR3 is CASSASIDGSYEQYF. CDR3 in DNA: TGTGCCAGCAGCGCATCGATTGACGGCTCCTACGAGCAGTACTTC.